This TCR beta chain was found in a study of tumor and adjacent non-tumor tissue in lung cancer. The library came from three nested PCR rounds adapted from ARM-PCR protocols. MiXCR, applied by TCRdb to the multiplex PCR reads, yields one record per CDR3 protein. Of 120,000 or so distinct CDR3 sequences listed, around three fifths are singletons. Germline-derived CDR1 and CDR2 are SGHRS and YFSETQ. The CDR3 spans 15 residues. About this clonotype: The junction and the germline gene differ at one end; a read error may be behind it.

The template was RNA from unsorted bulk tissue. V gene TRBV5-1 combines with J gene TRBJ1-1; 7 bases are shared with TRBD1. The specimen sequenced was lung tumor tissue. This sequence originates from a man aged 25 to 40 with non-small cell lung cancer. This chain's CDR3 is CASSFRDSMNTEVFF. The CDR3 nucleotides read TGCGCCAGCAGCTTCCGGGACAGTATGAACACTGAAGTTTTCTTT. The full variable domain, its missing parts supplied by reference TRBV5-1 and TRBJ1-1, is KAGVTQTPRYLIKTRGQQVTLSCSPISGHRSVSWYQQTPGQGLQFLFEYFSETQRNKGNFPGRFSGRQFSNSRSEMNVSTLELGDSALYLCASSFRDSMNTEVFFGQGTRLTVV.